The T cell receptor beta chain described here comes from a study of T cell responses to AZD1222 COVID-19 vaccine. As for the study in general: Recipients boosted at about 4 weeks or about 12 weeks are pooled. Study-level points and caveats: Once two AZD1222 doses were given, Spike-specific TCR breadth and depth went up. Dominant CD4 TCR responses targeted spike regions 160-218 and 743-854. The donor cohort was predominantly white British with a female majority, and clonal diversity may have been underestimated.

In the case of this clone: The antigen remains unidentified.

The V end lost 1 base, the J end lost 4 bases, and 8 bases lay between the germline ends. The CDR3 covers 14 residues. From germline, CDR1 is MGHRA and CDR2 YSYEKL. Repertoires were generated with immunoSEQ multiplex PCR, while TCRdb's copy carries only in-frame clones and drops some. The data contain 100,000 to 150,000 clones, more than 85% of them seen just once; the ten biggest clones take up around 5.9%. This chain links TRBV4-1 with TRBJ1-3; tentative D call: TRBD1 (6 bases). The clonotype comes from an adult in good health. Sequencing was performed on peripheral blood, taken on day 0 of AZD1222 vaccination. The CDR3 region has the DNA TGCGCCAGCAGCCAAGCAGGGGCCGGAAACACCATATATTTT. Protein product: CASSQAGAGNTIYF.